The sequence of this T cell receptor (beta chain) was determined in a study of human T cells and chemical hapten exposure. Turning to this clonotype: Its target is unknown.

TCRdb itself ran the RACE reads through MiXCR, one entry per CDR3 protein. The sample includes about 80,000 distinct CDR3 sequences, 14% seen only once; the top ten take roughly 4.9%. Study-wide results and caveats: DPC sensitization left the count of TCRs above 1 in 1000 unchanged. Given that the donors had alopecia, their immune response may differ from that seen in healthy people.

Time point of the sample: pre-sensitization, week 0. The treatment here: therapeutic diphenylcyclopropenone sensitization with weekly scalp DPC. Unfractionated whole blood yielded the extracted total RNA. This CDR3 contains 15 residues. Per germline, CDR1 SGHTA and CDR2 FQGNSA. After removal of 2 bases from V and 3 bases from J, the junction contained 1 base not matched to a gene. The sequence derives from a woman aged 50 to 60 with alopecia areata. Some clones in this sample may be carry-over from other donors' samples. The V and J genes are TRBV7-2 and TRBJ2-1; 10 bases match TRBD2. The sequences come from whole blood, collected in connection with sensitization to the hapten diphenylcyclopropenone (DPC). CDR3 residues: CASSLLAGGYNEQFF. CDR3 DNA: TGTGCCAGCAGCTTATTAGCGGGGGGCTACAATGAGCAGTTCTTC.